A single sample gave rise to the 5 T cell receptor beta chains below, sequenced in a study of cytotoxic CD8 clonotypes in ibrutinib-treated CLL. Here immunoSEQ multiplex PCR was the method, and the copy in TCRdb shows in-frame clones only, minus some. The table records approximately 160,000 clones, approximately 90% of them present only once. The input for sequencing was PBMCs, taken at disease progression, from a patient treated with ibrutinib. These receptors were obtained from a human donor with chronic lymphocytic leukemia.

V and J are TRBV6-6 and TRBJ2-7, with 8 bases matching TRBD2. The CDR3 extends over 14 amino acids. Trimming cost V 5 bases and J 1 base; bases outside gene matches: 4. Germline CDR1 reads MNHNY; CDR2 reads SVGAGI (reference sequence). The CDR3 here is CASSGLARSYEQYF. For the CDR3, the DNA is TGTGCCAGCAGTGGACTAGCTCGGTCCTACGAGCAGTACTTC.

A single count supports this clone. The rearrangement uses TRBV19 and TRBJ2-5; 8 nucleotides match TRBD1. The ends lost 4 bases at V and 1 base at J; junction bases unmatched: 8. CDR1 is LNHDA, CDR2 SQIVND, per germline (reference sequence). The CDR3 runs 16 residues. CDR3: CASSTAGGSPQETQYF. The CDR3 nucleotides read TGTGCCAGTAGTACGGCAGGGGGCAGTCCCCAAGAGACCCAGTACTTC.

This clone has just one count. This chain uses TRBV5-1 with TRBJ2-6; no definite D call. Germline V gives CDR1 SGHRS, CDR2 YFSETQ. The CDR3 is 14 residues long. The V end lost 2 bases, the J end lost 1 base, and 4 bases lay between the germline ends. The CDR3 sequence: CASSFNSGANVLTF. CDR3 coding DNA: TGCGCCAGCAGCTTCAATTCTGGGGCCAACGTCCTGACTTTC.

The chain links TRBV7-3 to TRBJ2-5; D may correspond to TRBD1 or TRBD2 (5 bases each). Germline CDR1 is SGHTA and CDR2 is FQGTGA. CDR3 length: 14 residues. V lost 6 bases and J 0 bases, leaving 11 bases between the germline ends. The CDR3 spells CASSRGPNQETQYF. CDR3 coding DNA: TGTGCCAGCAGTCGGGGACCCAACCAAGAGACCCAGTACTTC.

V gene TRBV7-7 combines with J gene TRBJ2-5; TRBD1 aligns across 10 bases. The ends lost 5 bases at V and 5 bases at J; junction bases unmatched: 11. Germline-derived CDR1 and CDR2 are SSHAT and FNYEAQ (reference sequence). This CDR3 has 16 residues. The chain's CDR3 is CASSQAGTGVGETQYF. The CDR3 DNA reads TGTGCCAGCAGCCAAGCCGGGACAGGGGTTGGGGAGACCCAGTACTTC.